Listed below are T cell receptor beta chains from one sample, sequenced in a study of blood T cell repertoires in COVID-19. Method: immunoSEQ multiplex PCR; TCRdb's copy keeps in-frame clones and lacks some. The repertoire has 250,000 to 300,000 clones, 89% of them found once; the top ten carry 4% to 5%. Sequencing was carried out using peripheral blood. The receptors here all came from a woman between 40 and 55 years old who had recovered from COVID-19. Each CDR3 is given without its conserved first and last residue. The order of the fields is clone size, V gene, J gene, CDR3 protein. Where a row states a size, it is once, few, many or the class of an expanded clone; other rows omit it.

abundance: NA; v_gene: TRBV6-5; j_gene: TRBJ2-3; CDR3aa: ASSHLAGGSDTQY
abundance: NA; v_gene: TRBV18; j_gene: TRBJ2-1; CDR3aa: ASSRDRGGNEQF
abundance: NA; v_gene: TRBV13; j_gene: TRBJ2-3; CDR3aa: ASSSLWRGRTDTQY
abundance: NA; v_gene: TRBV6-5; j_gene: TRBJ1-5; CDR3aa: ASINRENQPQH
abundance: NA; v_gene: TRBV14; j_gene: TRBJ2-7; CDR3aa: ASSFVGTGEQY
abundance: NA; v_gene: TRBV6-2/TRBV6-3; j_gene: TRBJ2-5; CDR3aa: ASSSPGQETQY
abundance: NA; v_gene: TRBV12-3/TRBV12-4; j_gene: TRBJ2-1; CDR3aa: ASSSIEPEQF
abundance: NA; v_gene: TRBV2; j_gene: TRBJ1-3; CDR3aa: ASKSPGAQGGNTIY
abundance: NA; v_gene: TRBV2; j_gene: TRBJ2-5; CDR3aa: ASSEPRGYQETQY
abundance: once; v_gene: TRBV7-3; j_gene: TRBJ2-3; CDR3aa: ASSGTSGAITDTQY
abundance: few; v_gene: TRBV28; j_gene: TRBJ1-1; CDR3aa: ASSPPTETIRAF
abundance: NA; v_gene: TRBV5-1; j_gene: TRBJ2-7; CDR3aa: ASRGQNEQY
abundance: NA; v_gene: TRBV11-2; j_gene: TRBJ1-6; CDR3aa: ASSSGQGRRYRNSPLH
abundance: NA; v_gene: TRBV30; j_gene: TRBJ2-3; CDR3aa: AWSVGDRGSNTQY
abundance: NA; v_gene: TRBV28; j_gene: TRBJ1-2; CDR3aa: ASSKPGLQGGRYGYT
abundance: NA; v_gene: TRBV19; j_gene: TRBJ1-6; CDR3aa: ASSIELTGTKNSPLH
abundance: NA; v_gene: TRBV28; j_gene: TRBJ1-2; CDR3aa: ASTRESNYGYT
abundance: NA; v_gene: TRBV24-1; j_gene: TRBJ1-5; CDR3aa: ATSEDRGREPQH
abundance: NA; v_gene: TRBV27; j_gene: TRBJ1-2; CDR3aa: ASSSRGTNYGYT
abundance: NA; v_gene: TRBV7-2; j_gene: TRBJ2-3; CDR3aa: ASSLMPGDTQY
abundance: NA; v_gene: TRBV5-1; j_gene: TRBJ1-4; CDR3aa: ASSLGGGKNEKLF
abundance: NA; v_gene: TRBV28; j_gene: TRBJ2-2; CDR3aa: ASSPGWRGTNTGELF
abundance: NA; v_gene: TRBV5-4; j_gene: TRBJ2-5; CDR3aa: ASSSGTGFQETQY
abundance: NA; v_gene: TRBV2; j_gene: TRBJ2-7; CDR3aa: ASSAPSSYEQY
abundance: NA; v_gene: TRBV7-7; j_gene: TRBJ2-5; CDR3aa: ASSLASGRAQETQY
abundance: NA; v_gene: TRBV5-1; j_gene: TRBJ2-5; CDR3aa: ASSPGQGARETQY
abundance: NA; v_gene: TRBV19; j_gene: TRBJ2-7; CDR3aa: ASSPQGAFREQY
abundance: NA; v_gene: TRBV19; j_gene: TRBJ1-2; CDR3aa: ASSIRDRASGLLNYGYT
abundance: NA; v_gene: TRBV3-1/TRBV3-2; j_gene: TRBJ2-7; CDR3aa: ASSQVRQGIAGQY
abundance: NA; v_gene: TRBV30; j_gene: TRBJ2-3; CDR3aa: AWMGQGIDTQY
abundance: NA; v_gene: TRBV11-2; j_gene: TRBJ2-5; CDR3aa: ASSVQGALETQY